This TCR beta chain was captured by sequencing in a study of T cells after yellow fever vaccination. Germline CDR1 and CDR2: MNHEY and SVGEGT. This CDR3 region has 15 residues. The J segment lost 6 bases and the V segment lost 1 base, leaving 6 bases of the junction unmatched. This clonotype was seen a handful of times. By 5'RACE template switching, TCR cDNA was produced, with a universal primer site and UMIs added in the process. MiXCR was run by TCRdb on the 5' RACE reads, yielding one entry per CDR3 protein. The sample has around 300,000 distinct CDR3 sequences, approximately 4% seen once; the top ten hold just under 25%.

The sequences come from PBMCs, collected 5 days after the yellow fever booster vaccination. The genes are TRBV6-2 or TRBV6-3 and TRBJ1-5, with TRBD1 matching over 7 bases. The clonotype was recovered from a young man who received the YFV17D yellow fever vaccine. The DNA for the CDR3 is TGTGCCAGCAGTTACTTGCCGACAGGGATTCAGCCCCAGCATTTT. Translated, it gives CASSYLPTGIQPQHF.